One sample yielded the 22 T cell receptor beta chains listed below, sequenced in a study of blood T cell repertoires in COVID-19 (dated by TCRdb to the early 2020s). The library was produced with the immunoSEQ multiplex PCR assay. The clones in this table, taken by TCRdb from immuneACCESS, are in-frame only. Not every clone is retained; where verified, under half of the shortfall comes from an unresolved V gene, and the cause of the rest is unknown. The sample data list 200,000 to 250,000 clones, and over 80% of these were observed just once. The leading ten clones occupy around 3.6% of the sample. Material for sequencing was PBMCs or T cells enriched from blood (not recorded which). The receptor set was obtained from a woman younger than 45 who had been exposed to COVID-19.

CDR3 sequence (DNA): TGTGCCAGCAGCCCTGTTTATGGACAGTACTATGGCTACACCTTC. Amino acids: CASSPVYGQYYGYTF. This rearrangement joins TRBV7-9 to TRBJ1-2; weak D call: TRBD1 (6 bases). The CDR3 is 15 residues long. The germline gives CDR1 SEHNR, CDR2 FQNEAQ (reference sequence). V was pared by 5 bases and J by 3 bases, with 16 bases between.

This chain connects TRBV16 to TRBJ2-2; weak D call: TRBD2 (6 bases). The CDR3 contains 15 residues. The germline gives CDR1 KGHSY, CDR2 FQNENV. The V gene lost 3 bases and the J gene lost 4 bases, with 12 bases spanning the gap. Written as DNA, the CDR3 is TGTGCCAGCAGCCACTTTGGACTAACCACCGGGGAGCTGTTTTTT. It encodes CASSHFGLTTGELFF.

This chain links TRBV10-3 with TRBJ1-1; TRBD1 might be the D (5 bases). The V end was cut by 7 bases, the J end by 2 bases, with 14 bases between. Germline loops: CDR1 ENHRY, CDR2 SYGVKD. The CDR3 is 14 residues long. The CDR3 is CAIKGVTGNTEAFF. For the CDR3, the DNA is TGTGCCATCAAAGGGGTCACAGGCAACACTGAAGCTTTCTTT.

The chain has TRBV28 and TRBJ1-2; D is perhaps TRBD1 (6 bases). V gave up 6 bases and J gave up 3 bases, with 11 bases separating them. This CDR3 contains 13 residues. Germline loops: CDR1 MDHEN, CDR2 SYDVKM. The CDR3 nucleotides are TGTGCCAGCAGGCCGACAGGCCACTATGGCTACACCTTC. Encoded protein: CASRPTGHYGYTF.

The chain couples TRBV12-5 to TRBJ2-1; TRBD2 aligns across 9 bases. CDR1 is LGHNT and CDR2 is FRNRAP in the germline V gene. Trimming at V came to 0 bases and at J to 2 bases, leaving 8 bases not matched to a gene. This CDR3 spans 18 amino acids. This CDR3 reads CASGLVTLSGSPYNEQFF. CDR3 sequence (DNA): TGTGCTAGTGGTTTGGTGACCCTTAGCGGGAGTCCCTACAATGAGCAGTTCTTC.

This sequence joins TRBV18 and TRBJ1-1; unclear D gene. Germline CDR1 reads KGHSH; CDR2 reads LQKENI. The CDR3 is made up of 12 amino acids. V lost 7 bases to trimming and J lost 5 bases, with 11 bases between them. CDR3 protein: CASWRGLTEAFF. As DNA, the CDR3 is TGTGCCAGCTGGCGAGGGTTGACTGAAGCTTTCTTT.

The chain is built from TRBV28 and TRBJ2-7, with D possibly matching TRBD1 (5 bases). The germline CDR1 and CDR2 sequences are MDHEN and SYDVKM. This CDR3 contains 18 residues. With 3 bases removed from V and 3 bases from J, the gap between germline ends came to 24 bases. CDR3: CASSFYRPGIQPGYEQYF. Written as DNA, the CDR3 is TGTGCCAGCAGTTTTTATCGTCCAGGGATCCAACCAGGCTACGAGCAGTACTTC.

The chain employs TRBV5-1 and TRBJ2-7; 7 positions match TRBD1. With 1 base clipped from V and 3 bases from J, the junction kept 13 bases outside the gene matches. The length of the CDR3 is 17 residues. Looked up from germline, CDR1 is SGHRS and CDR2 is YFSETQ. This CDR3 is CASSLPPDRFPDYEQYF. The CDR3 DNA reads as TGCGCCAGCAGCTTGCCTCCGGACAGGTTCCCCGACTACGAGCAGTACTTC.

The gene calls are TRBV19 and TRBJ2-5; tentatively, D is TRBD2 (5 bases). V lost 4 bases, J lost 4 bases, and 10 bases lay in between. Germline V gene data show CDR1 as LNHDA and CDR2 as SQIVND (reference sequence). The length of the CDR3 is 13 residues. CDR3 amino acids: CASSRSRGETQYF. The CDR3 DNA reads TGTGCCAGTAGTAGAAGTCGGGGAGAGACCCAGTACTTC.

The chain combines TRBV12-5 with TRBJ1-2; 11 bases are shared with TRBD1. Trimming took 4 bases from V and 4 from J; bases not matched to a gene: 14. This CDR3 is built from 18 residues. Per germline, CDR1 LGHNT and CDR2 FRNRAP. DNA for the CDR3: TGTGCTAGTGGTTACGCCATCCGGGACAGGGGGTATGTCTATGGCTACACCTTC. Its protein is CASGYAIRDRGYVYGYTF.

The rearrangement joins TRBV4-1 to TRBJ2-5; 9 bases match TRBD2. V lost 1 base to trimming and J lost 4 bases; unmatched junction nucleotides: 4. Germline V CDR1 and CDR2: MGHRA, YSYEKL. This CDR3 is 15 amino acids long. CDR3 DNA sequence: TGCGCCAGCAGCCAAGTAGCGGGAGTAGGAGAGACCCAGTACTTC. Protein: CASSQVAGVGETQYF.

This clone was picked up one time. The CDR3 coding sequence is TGTGCCAGCAGTACCCACAGGGGGTTCACCGGGGAGCTGTTTTTT. Its translation is CASSTHRGFTGELFF. The V gene is TRBV28, the J gene TRBJ2-2; 8 positions match TRBD1. The ends lost 5 bases at V and 4 bases at J; junction bases unmatched: 6. CDR3 size: 15 residues. CDR1 is MDHEN and CDR2 is SYDVKM in the germline V gene. Variable domain in full (rest from reference TRBV28 and TRBJ2-2): DVKVTQSSRYLVKRTGEKVFLECVQDMDHENMFWYRQDPGLGLRLIYFSYDVKMKEKGDIPEGYSVSREKKERFSLILESASTNQTSMYLCASSTHRGFTGELFFGEGSRLTVL.

The chain couples TRBV11-2 to TRBJ2-1, with 9 positions matching TRBD1. This CDR3 has 16 amino acids. CDR1 is SGHAT and CDR2 is FQNNGV in the germline V gene. V was clipped by 4 bases and J by 3 bases; unmatched bases: 7. The CDR3 spells CASSSIQGAGYNEQFF. CDR3 DNA sequence: TGTGCCAGCAGCTCCATACAGGGGGCCGGCTACAATGAGCAGTTCTTC.

The chain joins TRBV19 to TRBJ2-2; D is perhaps TRBD2 (6 bases). V lost 1 base and J lost 2, with 17 bases in between. In germline, CDR1 is LNHDA, CDR2 SQIVND (reference sequence). This CDR3 has 18 amino acids. The CDR3, as DNA: TGTGCCAGTAGTATAGGTGGAGGGTCATCCGCCAACACCGGGGAGCTGTTTTTT. Its protein product is CASSIGGGSSANTGELFF.

This clone appeared a few times. The chain employs TRBV18 and TRBJ1-1; 7 positions match TRBD1. The CDR3 contains 16 residues. Germline loops: CDR1 KGHSH, CDR2 LQKENI. V was pared by 2 bases and J by 1 base, with 7 bases of the junction left unmatched. Written as DNA, the CDR3 is TGTGCCAGCTCACCATTGCCGGGGACAGAGAACACTGAAGCTTTCTTT. This gives the protein CASSPLPGTENTEAFF.

The rearrangement links TRBV7-3 to TRBJ2-1; 15 bases are shared with TRBD2. The ends lost 2 bases at V and 7 bases at J; junction bases unmatched: 15. CDR1 is SGHTA and CDR2 is FQGTGA in the germline V gene. The CDR3 is made up of 20 amino acids. DNA of the CDR3: TGTGCCAGCAGCTTACAGGGGGGACTCGGGACTAGCGGGAGGTTGAATGAGCAGTTCTTC. This codes for CASSLQGGLGTSGRLNEQFF.

The rearrangement links TRBV3-1 (or the pseudogene TRBV3-2) to TRBJ1-5; TRBD1 agrees at 10 bases. The CDR3 length is 13 residues. The V gene's germline CDR1 is LGHDT and CDR2 YNNKEL (reference sequence). Germline trimming cut 4 bases from V and 6 bases from J; bases unmatched to any gene: 0. The CDR3 protein is CASSRTGGQPQHF. In nucleotides, the CDR3 is TGTGCCAGCAGCCGGACAGGGGGTCAGCCCCAGCATTTT.

The CDR3 bases are TGTGCCAGCAGCCAAGATGGTCCGGGAAGGGACACCGGGGAGCTGTTTTTT. Translating gives CASSQDGPGRDTGELFF. The V gene is TRBV3-1 (or the pseudogene TRBV3-2), the J gene TRBJ2-2, with D possibly TRBD2 on 5 matching bases. Germline CDR1 reads LGHDT; CDR2 reads YNNKEL (reference sequence). The CDR3 consists of 17 residues. V lost 0 bases to trimming and J lost 3 bases, with 14 bases between them.

A note on this clone: Its ends do not fully match the called genes, so a read error is possible. This chain links TRBV5-5 with TRBJ2-7, with a tentative D call TRBD1 (5 bases). The CDR3 sequence is 15 residues long. Looked up from germline, CDR1 is SGHKS and CDR2 is YYEKEE (reference sequence). CDR3: CASTLGYGADYEQYF. CDR3 DNA sequence: TGTGCCAGCACCTTGGGGTATGGGGCAGACTACGAGCAGTACTTC.

The rearrangement uses TRBV3-1 (or the pseudogene TRBV3-2) and TRBJ1-1; D is perhaps TRBD1 (5 bases). Germline CDR1 reads LGHDT; CDR2 reads YNNKEL (reference sequence). The CDR3 length is 15 residues. The V gene lost 1 base and the J gene lost 4 bases, with 13 bases spanning the gap. CDR3 sequence: CASSQVVGVGTEAFF. The CDR3 DNA sequence: TGTGCCAGCAGCCAAGTAGTAGGGGTGGGCACTGAAGCTTTCTTT.

This clone was recorded only once. The chain couples TRBV4-1 to TRBJ2-7, with 8 positions matching TRBD1. Losses at the gene ends were 4 bases for V and 3 bases for J; bases not matched to a gene: 17. The length of the CDR3 is 18 residues. Germline V gives CDR1 MGHRA, CDR2 YSYEKL. The DNA for the CDR3 is TGCGCCAGCAGCCGAAGGACAGGGAGGATTCCCGATCTCTACGAGCAGTACTTC. It codes for CASSRRTGRIPDLYEQYF.

The rearrangement joins TRBV28 to TRBJ2-1; TRBD2 matches at 8 bases. Germline V gene data show CDR1 as MDHEN and CDR2 as SYDVKM. The CDR3 has 17 amino acids. The V and J ends lost 3 bases and 2 bases, in that order; junction bases with no gene match: 9. CDR3 bases: TGTGCCAGCAGTTTCTTTAGGGTCGGGAGGGCCTACAATGAGCAGTTCTTC. Residues: CASSFFRVGRAYNEQFF.